This TCR beta chain comes out of a study of regulatory T cells in long-lasting Graves disease. Whole-study results and caveats: Thyroid tissue went unexamined; only peripheral blood was analyzed.

Documented time point: persistent/refractory GD, antithyroid drugs over 5 years with positive TRAb. Isolated PBMC RNA provided the starting material for the TCR library. This clonotype occurred many times. The antigen remains undetermined. iRepertoire HTBI primers and Arm-PCR of CDR3 regions built TCR beta libraries. TCRdb redid the calling of the multiplex PCR reads with MiXCR, one entry per CDR3 protein. The sample yields about 340,000 distinct CDR3 sequences, around 20% seen once. Germline CDR1 and CDR2: ENHRY and SYGVKD. The V gene end was trimmed by 4 bases and the J gene end by 6 bases; junction bases not matched to a gene: 2. CDR3 size: 13 residues.

The sample in question was peripheral blood mononuclear cells (PBMCs), obtained when the disease was refractory, from a patient treated with antithyroid drugs. This TCR derives from a female donor with Graves disease. The chain uses TRBV10-3 and TRBJ1-2, with 10 nucleotides matching TRBD1. The DNA for the CDR3 is TGTGCCATCAGTGGCGGACAGGGGGATGGCTACACCTTC. Protein product: CAISGGQGDGYTF.